The TCR beta chain described here comes from a study of blood T cell repertoires in COVID-19. In the authors' workflow: Estimates of nucleated cell counts were drawn from the amplification of reference gene primers. Using immunoSEQ multiplex PCR, the repertoire was profiled, and TCRdb retains in-frame clones only, with some absent. That table supplies the V and J calls and clone size; D and trimming were determined from the DNA. The table lists around 250,000 clones, 70% to 90% of them singletons, with 6.2% in the top ten. Deletions cut 1 base from V and 5 bases from J, with 12 bases between. This CDR3 has 14 amino acids. Germline V gene sequence: CDR1 MDHEN, CDR2 SYDVKM.

Sequencing was carried out using peripheral blood. This receptor was obtained from a man in his fifties or sixties with acute or convalescent COVID-19. This sequence joins TRBV28 and TRBJ2-7; D not resolved. CDR3 coding DNA: TGTGCCAGCAGTTTATTGAGAGGCCCCAACGAGCAGTACTTC. Protein: CASSLLRGPNEQYF.